A selection of T cell receptor beta chains follows, all from one sample in a study of blood T cell repertoires in COVID-19. Only in-frame clones appear in the TCRdb table, and some are missing; sequencing was by immunoSEQ multiplex PCR. The sample records 70,000 or so clones, around 88% being singletons. Sequences were obtained from peripheral blood. These receptors all stem from a man aged 55 to 70 with acute or convalescent COVID-19. CDR3s leave out the opening cysteine and the closing phenylalanine or tryptophan. Fields, in order: V gene, D gene, J gene, CDR3 protein. D genes are given only for firm matches.

>TRBV10-2|TRBD1|TRBJ1-4
ASSKQGASNEKLF
>TRBV19|TRBD2|TRBJ2-5
ASSKTSGDQETQY
>TRBV12-3/TRBV12-4|-|TRBJ1-2
ASSLQGFYGYT
>TRBV18|-|TRBJ2-3
ASSPTPVTDTQY
>TRBV7-2|-|TRBJ2-1
ASSTGLYNEQF
>TRBV5-6|TRBD2|TRBJ2-4
ASSEDSGGVAKNIQY
>TRBV12-3/TRBV12-4|-|TRBJ1-3
ASDTRSGNTIY
>TRBV5-4|TRBD1|TRBJ2-3
ASSSTGGPDTQY
>TRBV19|-|TRBJ2-7
ASSINAGSGTYEQY
>TRBV9|-|TRBJ2-7
ASSVGASSSYEQY
>TRBV7-3|TRBD2|TRBJ2-1
ASSRSGRIKNNEQF
>TRBV28|-|TRBJ2-7
ASRLPTGGKYEQY